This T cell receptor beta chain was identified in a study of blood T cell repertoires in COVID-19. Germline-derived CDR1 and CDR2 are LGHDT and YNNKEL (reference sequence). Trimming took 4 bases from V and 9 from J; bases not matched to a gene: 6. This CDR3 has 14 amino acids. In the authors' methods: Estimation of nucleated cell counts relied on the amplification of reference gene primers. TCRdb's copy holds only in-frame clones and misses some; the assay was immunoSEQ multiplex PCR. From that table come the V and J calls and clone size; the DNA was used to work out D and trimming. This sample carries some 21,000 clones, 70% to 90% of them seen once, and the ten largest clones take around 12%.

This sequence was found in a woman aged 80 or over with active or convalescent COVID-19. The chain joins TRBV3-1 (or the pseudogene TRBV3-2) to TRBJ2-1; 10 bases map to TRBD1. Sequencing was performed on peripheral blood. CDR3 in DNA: TGTGCCAGCAGCCGAAGGACAGGGGGAAGTGAGCAGTTCTTC. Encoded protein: CASSRRTGGSEQFF.